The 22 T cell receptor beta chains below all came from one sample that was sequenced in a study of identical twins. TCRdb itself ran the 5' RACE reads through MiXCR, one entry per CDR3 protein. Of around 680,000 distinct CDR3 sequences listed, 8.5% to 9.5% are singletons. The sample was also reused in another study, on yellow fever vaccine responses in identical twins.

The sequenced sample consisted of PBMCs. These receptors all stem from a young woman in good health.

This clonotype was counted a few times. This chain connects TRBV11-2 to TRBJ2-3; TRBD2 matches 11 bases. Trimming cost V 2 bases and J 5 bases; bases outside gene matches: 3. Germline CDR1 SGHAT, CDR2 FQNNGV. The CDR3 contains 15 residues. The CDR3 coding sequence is TGTGCCAGCAGCTTATTTAGCGGGGGGGTAGATACGCAGTATTTT. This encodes CASSLFSGGVDTQYF. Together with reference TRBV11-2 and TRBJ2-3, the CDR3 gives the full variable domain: EAGVAQSPRYKIIEKRQSVAFWCNPISGHATLYWYQQILGQGPKLLIQFQNNGVVDDSQLPKDRFSAERLKGVDSTLKIQPAKLEDSAVYLCASSLFSGGVDTQYFGPGTRLTVL.

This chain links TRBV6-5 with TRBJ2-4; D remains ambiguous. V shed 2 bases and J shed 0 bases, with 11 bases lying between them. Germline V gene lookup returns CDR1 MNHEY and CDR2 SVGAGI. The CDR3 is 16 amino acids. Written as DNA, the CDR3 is TGTGCCAGCAGTTACACGTGGGAACTAGCCAAAAACATTCAGTACTTC. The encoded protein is CASSYTWELAKNIQYF.

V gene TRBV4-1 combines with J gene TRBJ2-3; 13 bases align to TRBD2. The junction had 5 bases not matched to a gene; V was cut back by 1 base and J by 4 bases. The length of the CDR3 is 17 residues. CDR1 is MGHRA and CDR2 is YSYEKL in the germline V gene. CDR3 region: CASSQALTSGGADTQYF. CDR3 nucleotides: TGCGCCAGCAGCCAAGCCCTAACTAGCGGGGGGGCAGATACGCAGTATTTT.

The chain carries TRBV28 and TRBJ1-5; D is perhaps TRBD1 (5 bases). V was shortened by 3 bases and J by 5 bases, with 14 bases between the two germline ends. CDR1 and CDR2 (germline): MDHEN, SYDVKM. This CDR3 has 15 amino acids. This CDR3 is CASSLSGDGYQPQHF. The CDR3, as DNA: TGTGCCAGCAGTTTGTCCGGGGACGGTTATCAGCCCCAGCATTTT.

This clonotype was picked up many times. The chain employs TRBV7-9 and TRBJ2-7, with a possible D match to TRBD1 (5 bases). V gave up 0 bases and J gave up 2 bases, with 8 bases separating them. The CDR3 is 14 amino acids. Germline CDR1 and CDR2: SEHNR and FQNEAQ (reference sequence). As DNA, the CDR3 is TGTGCCAGCAGCTTAGCGTCAGGGACCTACGAGCAGTACTTC. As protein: CASSLASGTYEQYF. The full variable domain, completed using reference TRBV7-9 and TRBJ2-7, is DTGVSQNPRHKITKRGQNVTFRCDPISEHNRLYWYRQTLGQGPEFLTYFQNEAQLEKSRLLSDRFSAERPKGSFSTLEIQRTEQGDSAMYLCASSLASGTYEQYFGPGTRLTVT.

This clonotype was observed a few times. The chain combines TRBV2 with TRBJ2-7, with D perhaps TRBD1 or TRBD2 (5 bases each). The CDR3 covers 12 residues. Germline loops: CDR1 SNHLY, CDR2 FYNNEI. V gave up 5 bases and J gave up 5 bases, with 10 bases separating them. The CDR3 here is CASSPTGHEQYF. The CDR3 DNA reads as TGTGCCAGCAGTCCCACGGGGCACGAGCAGTACTTC.

The CDR3 region is CASSQQGSGTEAFF. CDR3 sequence (DNA): TGTGCCAGCAGCCAACAGGGATCGGGGACTGAAGCTTTCTTT. This chain uses TRBV7-8 with TRBJ1-1; D might be TRBD1 (6 bases). V was shortened by 5 bases and J by 5 bases, with 15 bases between the two germline ends. The V gene's germline CDR1 is SGHVS and CDR2 FQNEAQ. This CDR3 is 14 amino acids long. Looking up the rest from reference TRBV7-8 and TRBJ1-1 gives the full variable domain: GAGVSQSPRYKVAKRGQDVALRCDPISGHVSLFWYQQALGQGPEFLTYFQNEAQLDKSGLPSDRFFAERPEGSVSTLKIQRTQQEDSAVYLCASSQQGSGTEAFFGQGTRLTVV.

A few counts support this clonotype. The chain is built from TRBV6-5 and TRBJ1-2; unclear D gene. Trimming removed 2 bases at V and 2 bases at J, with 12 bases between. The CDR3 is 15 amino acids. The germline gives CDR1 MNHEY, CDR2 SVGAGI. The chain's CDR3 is CASSYGRGGNYGYTF. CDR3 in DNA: TGTGCCAGCAGTTACGGACGGGGAGGGAACTATGGCTACACCTTC.

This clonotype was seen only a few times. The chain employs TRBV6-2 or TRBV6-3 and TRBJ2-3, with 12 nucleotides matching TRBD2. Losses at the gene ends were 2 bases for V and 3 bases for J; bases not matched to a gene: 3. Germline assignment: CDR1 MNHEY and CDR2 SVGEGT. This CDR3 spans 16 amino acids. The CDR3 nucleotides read TGTGCCAGCAGTTACAATCTAGCGGGAGGGACAGATACGCAGTATTTT. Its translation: CASSYNLAGGTDTQYF.

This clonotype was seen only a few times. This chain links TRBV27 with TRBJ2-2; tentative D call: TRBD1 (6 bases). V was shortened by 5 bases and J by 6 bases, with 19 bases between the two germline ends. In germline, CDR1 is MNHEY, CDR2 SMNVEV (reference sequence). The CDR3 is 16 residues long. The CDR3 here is CASSPDRASGAGELFF. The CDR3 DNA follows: TGTGCCAGCAGTCCCGACCGGGCCTCAGGGGCCGGGGAGCTGTTTTTT.

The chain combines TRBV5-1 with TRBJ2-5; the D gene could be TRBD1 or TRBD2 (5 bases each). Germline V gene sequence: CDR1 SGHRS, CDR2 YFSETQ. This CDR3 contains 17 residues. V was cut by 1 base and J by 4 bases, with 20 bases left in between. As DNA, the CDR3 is TGCGCCAGCAGCTTGAACCCCCGAGGGGCGGTTGGAGAGACCCAGTACTTC. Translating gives CASSLNPRGAVGETQYF.

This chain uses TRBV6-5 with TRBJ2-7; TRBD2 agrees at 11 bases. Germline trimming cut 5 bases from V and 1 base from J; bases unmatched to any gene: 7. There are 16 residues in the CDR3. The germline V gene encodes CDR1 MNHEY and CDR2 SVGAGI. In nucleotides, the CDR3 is TGTGCCAGCAGTAACCTCCTAGCGGGGGGTTCCTACGAGCAGTACTTC. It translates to CASSNLLAGGSYEQYF.

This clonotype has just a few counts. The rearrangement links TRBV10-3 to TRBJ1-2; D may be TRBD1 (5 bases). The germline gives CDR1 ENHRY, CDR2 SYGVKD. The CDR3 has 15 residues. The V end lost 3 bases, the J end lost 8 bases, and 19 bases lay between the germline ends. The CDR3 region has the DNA TGTGCCATCAGTGACAGGGATTACGGGCGTTGGGGCTACACCTTC. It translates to CAISDRDYGRWGYTF.

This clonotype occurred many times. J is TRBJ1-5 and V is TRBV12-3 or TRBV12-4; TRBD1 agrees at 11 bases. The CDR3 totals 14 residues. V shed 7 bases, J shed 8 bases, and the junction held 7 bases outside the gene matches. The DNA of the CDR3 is TGTGCCAGCACCGGACAGGGGGCTATCAAGCCCCAGCATTTT. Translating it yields CASTGQGAIKPQHF.

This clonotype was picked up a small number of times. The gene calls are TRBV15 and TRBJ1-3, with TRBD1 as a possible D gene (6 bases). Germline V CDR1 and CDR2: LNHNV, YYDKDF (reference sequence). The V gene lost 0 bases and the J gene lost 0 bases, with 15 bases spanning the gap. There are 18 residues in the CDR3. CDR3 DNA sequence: TGTGCCACCAGCAGAGATCGTGCCAGGGGCTTCTCTGGAAACACCATATATTTT. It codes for CATSRDRARGFSGNTIYF.

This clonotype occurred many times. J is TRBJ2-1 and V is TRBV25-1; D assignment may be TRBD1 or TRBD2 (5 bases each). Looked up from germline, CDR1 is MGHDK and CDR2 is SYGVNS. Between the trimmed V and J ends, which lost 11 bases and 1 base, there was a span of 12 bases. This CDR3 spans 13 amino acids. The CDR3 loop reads CAVGAPSYNEQFF. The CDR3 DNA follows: TGTGCCGTCGGGGCACCTTCCTACAATGAGCAGTTCTTC.

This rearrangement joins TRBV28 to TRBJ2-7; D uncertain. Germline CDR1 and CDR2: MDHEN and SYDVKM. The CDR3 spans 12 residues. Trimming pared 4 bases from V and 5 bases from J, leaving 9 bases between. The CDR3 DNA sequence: TGTGCCAGCAGTTCTGGGTGGCACGAGCAGTACTTC. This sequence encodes CASSSGWHEQYF.

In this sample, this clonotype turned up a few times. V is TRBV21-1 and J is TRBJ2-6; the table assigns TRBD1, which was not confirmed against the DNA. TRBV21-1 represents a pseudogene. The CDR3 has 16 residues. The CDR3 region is CASSKSTGGWANVLTF. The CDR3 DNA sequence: TGTGCCAGCAGCAAATCAACAGGGGGCTGGGCCAACGTCCTGACTTTC.

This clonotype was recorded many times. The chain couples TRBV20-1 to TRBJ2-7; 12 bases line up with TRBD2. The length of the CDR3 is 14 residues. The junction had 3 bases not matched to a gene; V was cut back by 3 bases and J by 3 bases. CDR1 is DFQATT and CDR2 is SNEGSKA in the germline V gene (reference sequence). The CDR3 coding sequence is TGCAGTGCTAGTACTAGCGGGAGGTTCTACGAGCAGTACTTC. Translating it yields CSASTSGRFYEQYF.

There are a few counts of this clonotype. The CDR3 coding sequence is TGTGCTAGTGGTTTGGTTAACGGCCCTCACAATGAGCAGTTCTTC. It specifies CASGLVNGPHNEQFF. The V gene is TRBV12-5, the J gene TRBJ2-1; D is ambiguous. V shed 0 bases and J shed 5 bases, with 11 bases lying between them. This CDR3 has 15 amino acids. Germline V gene sequence: CDR1 LGHNT, CDR2 FRNRAP.

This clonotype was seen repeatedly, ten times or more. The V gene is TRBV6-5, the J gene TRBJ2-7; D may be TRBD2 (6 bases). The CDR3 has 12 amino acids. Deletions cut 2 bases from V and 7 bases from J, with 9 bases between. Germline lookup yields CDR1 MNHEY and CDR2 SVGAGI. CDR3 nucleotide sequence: TGTGCCAGCAGTTACGCGAGCGGGGAGCAGTACTTC. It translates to CASSYASGEQYF.

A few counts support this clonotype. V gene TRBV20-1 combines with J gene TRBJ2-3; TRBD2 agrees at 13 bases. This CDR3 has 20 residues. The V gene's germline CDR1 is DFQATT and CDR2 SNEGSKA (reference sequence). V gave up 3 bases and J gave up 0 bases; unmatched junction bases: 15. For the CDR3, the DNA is TGCAGTGCTAGCCCCCTGCGACTAGCGGGAGGTCTCACTAGCACAGATACGCAGTATTTT. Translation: CSASPLRLAGGLTSTDTQYF.